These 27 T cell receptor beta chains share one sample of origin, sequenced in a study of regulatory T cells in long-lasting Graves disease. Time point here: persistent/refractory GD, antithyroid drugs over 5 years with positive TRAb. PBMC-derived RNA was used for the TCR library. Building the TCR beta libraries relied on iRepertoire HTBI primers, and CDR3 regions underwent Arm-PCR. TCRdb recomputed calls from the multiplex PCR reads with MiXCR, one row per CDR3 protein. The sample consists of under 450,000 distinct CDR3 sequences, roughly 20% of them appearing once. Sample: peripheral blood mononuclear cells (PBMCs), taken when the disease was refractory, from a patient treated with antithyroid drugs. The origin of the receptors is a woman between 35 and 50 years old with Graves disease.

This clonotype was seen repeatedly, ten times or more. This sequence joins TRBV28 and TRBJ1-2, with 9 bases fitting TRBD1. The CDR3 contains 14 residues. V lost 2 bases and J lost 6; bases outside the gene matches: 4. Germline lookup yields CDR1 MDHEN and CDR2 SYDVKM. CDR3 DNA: TGTGCCAGCAGTTTAGGGAGGACAGGGGATGGCTACACCTTC. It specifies CASSLGRTGDGYTF.

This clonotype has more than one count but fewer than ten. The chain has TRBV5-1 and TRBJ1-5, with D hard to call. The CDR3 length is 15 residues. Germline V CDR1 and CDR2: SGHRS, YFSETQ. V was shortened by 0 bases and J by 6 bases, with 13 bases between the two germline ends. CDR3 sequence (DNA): TGCGCCAGCAGCTTGGCCGGTGAGAGGAGTCAGCCCCAGCATTTT. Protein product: CASSLAGERSQPQHF.

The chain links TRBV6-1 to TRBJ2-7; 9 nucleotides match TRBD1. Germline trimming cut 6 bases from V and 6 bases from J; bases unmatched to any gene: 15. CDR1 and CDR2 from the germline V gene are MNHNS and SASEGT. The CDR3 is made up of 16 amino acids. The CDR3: CASSYLPGQGGGEQYF. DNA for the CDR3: TGTGCCAGCAGCTACCTCCCGGGACAGGGTGGTGGCGAGCAGTACTTC.

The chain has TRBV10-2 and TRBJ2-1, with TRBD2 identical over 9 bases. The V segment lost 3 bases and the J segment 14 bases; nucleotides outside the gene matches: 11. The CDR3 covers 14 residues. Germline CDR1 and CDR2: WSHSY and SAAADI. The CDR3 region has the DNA TGCGCCAGCAGTGAACTGGCTAGCGGGATAGGAGAGTTCTTC. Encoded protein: CASSELASGIGEFF.

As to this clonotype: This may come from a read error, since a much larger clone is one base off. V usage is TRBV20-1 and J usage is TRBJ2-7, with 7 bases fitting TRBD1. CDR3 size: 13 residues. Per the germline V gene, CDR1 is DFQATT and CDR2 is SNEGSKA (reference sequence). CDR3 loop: CSADRESSYERYF. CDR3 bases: TGCAGTGCAGACAGGGAGAGCTCCTACGAGCGGTACTTC.

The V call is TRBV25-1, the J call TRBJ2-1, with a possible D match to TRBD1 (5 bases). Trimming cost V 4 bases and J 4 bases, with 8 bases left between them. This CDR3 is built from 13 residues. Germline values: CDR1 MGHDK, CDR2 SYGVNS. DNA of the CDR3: TGTGCCAGCAGTGCTGACAGTTACAATGAGCAGTTCTTC. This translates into CASSADSYNEQFF. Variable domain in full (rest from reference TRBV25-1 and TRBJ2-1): EADIYQTPRYLVIGTGKKITLECSQTMGHDKMYWYQQDPGMELHLIHYSYGVNSTEKGDLSSESTVSRIRTEHFPLTLESARPSHTSQYLCASSADSYNEQFFGPGTRLTVL.

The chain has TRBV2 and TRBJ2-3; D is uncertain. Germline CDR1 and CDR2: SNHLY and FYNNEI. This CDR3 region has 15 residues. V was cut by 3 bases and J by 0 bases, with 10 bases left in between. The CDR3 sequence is CASSEWVGSTDTQYF. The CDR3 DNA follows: TGTGCCAGCAGTGAGTGGGTAGGGAGCACAGATACGCAGTATTTT.

The CDR3 sequence is CASSLALGGKSGNTIYF. The CDR3 DNA reads as TGTGCCAGCAGTTTAGCGCTGGGGGGAAAGTCTGGAAACACCATATATTTT. The chain joins TRBV12-3 or TRBV12-4 to TRBJ1-3, with D tentatively TRBD1 (5 bases). Trimming stripped 0 bases from V and 1 base from J, with 13 bases between. The CDR3 contains 17 residues.

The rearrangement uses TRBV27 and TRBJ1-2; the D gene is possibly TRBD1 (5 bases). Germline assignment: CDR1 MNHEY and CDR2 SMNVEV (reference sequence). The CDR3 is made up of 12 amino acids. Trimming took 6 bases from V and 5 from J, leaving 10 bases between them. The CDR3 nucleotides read TGTGCCAGCAGGCTAGGGACTTATGGCTACACCTTC. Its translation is CASRLGTYGYTF.

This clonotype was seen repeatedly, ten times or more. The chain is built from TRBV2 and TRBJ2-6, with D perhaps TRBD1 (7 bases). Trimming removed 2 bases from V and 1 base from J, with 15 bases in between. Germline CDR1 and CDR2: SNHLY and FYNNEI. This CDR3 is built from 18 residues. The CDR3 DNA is TGTGCCAGCAGTGAAAGGGGGGACAGCAGTTCTGGGGCCAACGTCCTGACTTTC. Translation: CASSERGDSSSGANVLTF.

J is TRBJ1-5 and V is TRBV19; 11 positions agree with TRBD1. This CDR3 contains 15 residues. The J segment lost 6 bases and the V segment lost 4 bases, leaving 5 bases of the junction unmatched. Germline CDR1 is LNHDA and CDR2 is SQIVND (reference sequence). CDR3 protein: CASSTGQGAFQPQHF. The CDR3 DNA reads TGTGCCAGTAGTACCGGACAGGGGGCCTTTCAGCCCCAGCATTTT.

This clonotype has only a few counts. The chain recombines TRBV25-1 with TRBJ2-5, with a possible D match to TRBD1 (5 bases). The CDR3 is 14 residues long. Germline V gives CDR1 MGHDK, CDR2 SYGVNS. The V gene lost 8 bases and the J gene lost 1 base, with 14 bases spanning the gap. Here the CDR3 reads CASAGSYIQETQYF. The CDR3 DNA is TGTGCCAGCGCAGGGTCCTACATCCAAGAGACCCAGTACTTC.

The CDR3 DNA is TGTGCCATCACTCAGGATGAATCGGGAGGCTACACCTTC. It encodes CAITQDESGGYTF. The chain combines TRBV10-3 with TRBJ1-2, with D uncertain. The length of the CDR3 is 13 residues. With 7 bases removed from V and 8 bases from J, the gap between germline ends came to 17 bases. In germline, CDR1 is ENHRY, CDR2 SYGVKD.

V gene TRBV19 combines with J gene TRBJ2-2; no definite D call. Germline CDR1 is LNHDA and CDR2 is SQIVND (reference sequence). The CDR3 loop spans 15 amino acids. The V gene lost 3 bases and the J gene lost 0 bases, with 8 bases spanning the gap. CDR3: CASSISDANTGELFF. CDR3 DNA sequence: TGTGCCAGTAGTATTTCTGACGCGAACACCGGGGAGCTGTTTTTT.

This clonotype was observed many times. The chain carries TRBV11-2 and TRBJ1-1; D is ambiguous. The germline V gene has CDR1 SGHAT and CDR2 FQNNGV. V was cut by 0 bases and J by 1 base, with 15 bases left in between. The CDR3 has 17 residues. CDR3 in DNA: TGTGCCAGCAGCTTAGATCCGATTCAGACGGAGAACACTGAAGCTTTCTTT. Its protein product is CASSLDPIQTENTEAFF.

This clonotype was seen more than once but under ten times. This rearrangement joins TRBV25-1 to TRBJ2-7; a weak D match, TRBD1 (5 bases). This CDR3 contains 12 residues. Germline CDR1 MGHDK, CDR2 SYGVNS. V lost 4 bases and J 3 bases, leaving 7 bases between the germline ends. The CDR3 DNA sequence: TGTGCCAGCAGTGCGACAGTCTACGAGCAGTACTTC. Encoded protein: CASSATVYEQYF.

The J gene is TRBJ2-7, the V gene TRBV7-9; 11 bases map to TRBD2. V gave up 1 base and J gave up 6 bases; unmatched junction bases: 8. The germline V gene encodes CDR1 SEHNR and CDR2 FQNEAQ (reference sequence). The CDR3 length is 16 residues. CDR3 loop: CASSLGFGLAGGEQYF. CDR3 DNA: TGTGCCAGCAGCTTAGGGTTTGGTCTAGCGGGAGGCGAGCAGTACTTC.

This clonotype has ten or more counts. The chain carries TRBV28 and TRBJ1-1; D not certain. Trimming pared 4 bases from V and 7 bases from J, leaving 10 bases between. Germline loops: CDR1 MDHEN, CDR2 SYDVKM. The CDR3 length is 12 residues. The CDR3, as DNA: TGTGCCAGCAGTTCCACGACTGTTGAAGCTTTCTTT. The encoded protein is CASSSTTVEAFF.

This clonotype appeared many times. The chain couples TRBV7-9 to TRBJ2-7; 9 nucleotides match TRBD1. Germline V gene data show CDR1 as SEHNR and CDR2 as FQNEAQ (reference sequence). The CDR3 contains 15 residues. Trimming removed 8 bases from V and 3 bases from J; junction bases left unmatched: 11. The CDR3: CASASMGQGHYEQYF. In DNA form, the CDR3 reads TGTGCCAGCGCCTCGATGGGACAGGGCCACTACGAGCAGTACTTC.

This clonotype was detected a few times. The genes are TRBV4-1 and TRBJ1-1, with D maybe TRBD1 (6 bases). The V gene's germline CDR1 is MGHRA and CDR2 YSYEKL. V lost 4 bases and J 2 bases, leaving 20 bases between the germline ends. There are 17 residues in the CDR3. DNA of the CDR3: TGCGCCAGCAGCCTTATAGGACAGCGATTAAGAAACACTGAAGCTTTCTTT. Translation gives CASSLIGQRLRNTEAFF.

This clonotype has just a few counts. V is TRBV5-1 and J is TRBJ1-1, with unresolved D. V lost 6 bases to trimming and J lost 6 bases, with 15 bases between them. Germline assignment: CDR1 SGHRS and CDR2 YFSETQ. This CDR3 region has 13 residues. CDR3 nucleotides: TGCGCCAGCAAGAGAAGTGAGGAATCTGAAGCTTTCTTT. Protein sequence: CASKRSEESEAFF.

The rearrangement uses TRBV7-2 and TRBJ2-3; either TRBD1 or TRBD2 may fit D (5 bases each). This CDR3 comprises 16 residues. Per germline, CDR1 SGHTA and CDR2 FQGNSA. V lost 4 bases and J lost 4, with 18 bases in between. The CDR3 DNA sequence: TGTGCCAGCAGCTCCCGCCGGGACGCGGTCGCAGATACGCAGTATTTT. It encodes CASSSRRDAVADTQYF.

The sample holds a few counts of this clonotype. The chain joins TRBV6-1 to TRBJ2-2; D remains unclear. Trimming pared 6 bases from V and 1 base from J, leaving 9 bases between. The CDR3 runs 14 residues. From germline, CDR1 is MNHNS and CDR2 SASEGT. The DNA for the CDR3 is TGTGCCAGCAGGCCGTTGGGGAACACCGGGGAGCTGTTTTTT. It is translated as CASRPLGNTGELFF.

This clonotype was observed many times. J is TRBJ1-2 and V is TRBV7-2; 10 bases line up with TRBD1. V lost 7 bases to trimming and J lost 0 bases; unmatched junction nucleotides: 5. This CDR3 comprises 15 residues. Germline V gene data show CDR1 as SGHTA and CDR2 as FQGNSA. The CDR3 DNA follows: TGTGCCAGCAAATTAGGACAGGGGGCTAACTATGGCTACACCTTC. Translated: CASKLGQGANYGYTF.

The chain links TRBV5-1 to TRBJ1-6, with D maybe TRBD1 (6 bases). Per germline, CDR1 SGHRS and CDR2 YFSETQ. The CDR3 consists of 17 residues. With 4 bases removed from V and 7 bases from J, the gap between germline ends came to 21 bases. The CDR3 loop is CASSRDPRTDLNSPLHF. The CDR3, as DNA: TGCGCCAGCAGCAGAGACCCCCGGACAGACCTAAATTCACCCCTCCACTTT.

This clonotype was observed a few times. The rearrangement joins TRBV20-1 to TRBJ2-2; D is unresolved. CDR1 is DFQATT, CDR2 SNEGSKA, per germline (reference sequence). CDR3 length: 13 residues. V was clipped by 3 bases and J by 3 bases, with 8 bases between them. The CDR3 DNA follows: TGCAGTGCTAGGGCACCGGACACCGGGGAGCTGTTTTTT. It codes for CSARAPDTGELFF.

CDR3 sequence reads: CASSYSGTGADQPQHF. The CDR3 nucleotides are TGTGCCAGCAGTTACTCCGGGACAGGGGCAGATCAGCCCCAGCATTTT. This chain links TRBV6-9 with TRBJ1-5; 10 nucleotides line up with TRBD1. There are 16 residues in the CDR3. CDR1 is MNHGY and CDR2 is SVAAGI in the germline V gene. V lost 3 bases and J lost 5; bases outside the gene matches: 7.